This T cell receptor beta chain emerged from a study of CD8 T cells in ankylosing spondylitis. Germline CDR1 KGHDR, CDR2 SFDVKD. The V end was cut by 4 bases, the J end by 3 bases, with 14 bases between. The CDR3 spans 16 residues. TCR beta libraries were made by quantitative 5'-RACE with molecular barcodes. TCRdb called the 5' RACE reads again in MiXCR, with one record for every CDR3 protein. The table shows over 600,000 distinct CDR3 sequences, with around 17% occurring only once. Study-level findings and limits: There was reportedly significant enrichment of clones that were disease-linked in matched ankylosing spondylitis synovial fluid. Among TCR beta sequences, a motif of under ten highly homologous variants appeared characteristic of ankylosing spondylitis blood. Disease-linked clones displayed a CD8+ phenotype and appeared relatively rarely in peripheral blood.

This clonotype was seen a handful of times. Its antigen is as yet unknown. The specimen was blood, either unsorted or a sorted T cell fraction (not recorded which). The source of this sequence is a male donor with ankylosing spondylitis. The chain joins TRBV24-1 to TRBJ2-2; no reliable D call. The CDR3 nucleotides are TGTGCCACCAGTGACCCGAAACCCCAATACACCGGGGAGCTGTTTTTT. Protein sequence: CATSDPKPQYTGELFF.